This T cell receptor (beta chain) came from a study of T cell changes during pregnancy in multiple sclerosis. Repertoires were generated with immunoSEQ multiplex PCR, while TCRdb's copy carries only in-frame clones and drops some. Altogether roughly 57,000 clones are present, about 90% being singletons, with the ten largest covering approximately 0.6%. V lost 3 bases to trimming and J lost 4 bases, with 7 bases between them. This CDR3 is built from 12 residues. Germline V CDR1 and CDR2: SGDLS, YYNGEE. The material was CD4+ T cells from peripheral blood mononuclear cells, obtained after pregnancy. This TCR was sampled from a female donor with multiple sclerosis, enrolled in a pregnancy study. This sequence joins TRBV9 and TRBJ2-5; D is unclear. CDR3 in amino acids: CASSARGETQYF. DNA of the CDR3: TGTGCCAGCAGCGCGCGCGGAGAGACCCAGTACTTC.